This TCR beta chain was observed in a study of blood T cell repertoires in COVID-19. Looking at the study overall: Samples of COVID-19 (acute and convalescent) were obtained from the United States, Italy and Spain. In each case, the material was cDNA or gDNA derived from T cells, B-cell-depleted T cells, or PBMCs.

Under the authors' procedure: Reference gene primer amplification gave estimated nucleated cell counts. Here immunoSEQ multiplex PCR was the method, and the copy in TCRdb shows in-frame clones only, minus some. Clone size and the V and J calls come from that table; the DNA yielded D and trimming. The sample holds 25,000 to 30,000 clones, roughly 80% seen once. This CDR3 spans 15 amino acids. After removal of 4 bases from V and 6 bases from J, the junction contained 6 bases not matched to a gene. CDR1 is MRHNA and CDR2 is SNTAGT in the germline V gene. The sequenced material came from peripheral blood. The sequence was obtained from a man aged 45 to 65 with active or convalescent COVID-19. V usage is TRBV6-4 and J usage is TRBJ2-3, with TRBD2 identical over 11 bases. This CDR3 reads CASSALAGGGDTQYF. The CDR3 DNA reads as TGTGCCAGCAGTGCTCTAGCGGGAGGAGGGGATACGCAGTATTTT.